The TCR beta chain described here comes from a study of blood T cell repertoires in COVID-19. The wider study: Samples of COVID-19 (acute and convalescent) were obtained from the United States, Italy and Spain. PBMCs, B-cell-depleted T cells, or T cells were the source of the cDNA or gDNA that made up the material.

Original handling: By means of reference gene primer amplification, nucleated cell counts were estimated. Assay: immunoSEQ multiplex PCR; the TCRdb copy retains only in-frame clones and omits some. The DNA gave D and trimming, while V, J and clone size come from that table. The sample carries 250,000 to 350,000 clones, about nine tenths recorded once. Losses at the gene ends were 4 bases for V and 4 bases for J; bases not matched to a gene: 7. The germline CDR1 and CDR2 sequences are SGHVS and FNYEAQ. This CDR3 is 15 amino acids long. Sequencing was performed on peripheral blood. The chain couples TRBV7-6 to TRBJ1-1; 9 bases map to TRBD1. This sequence was found in a woman aged 40 to 50 who had recovered from COVID-19. CDR3: CASSSGTGKGTEAFF. The CDR3 bases are TGTGCCAGCAGCTCCGGGACAGGGAAGGGCACTGAAGCTTTCTTT.